The following is a TCR beta chain sequence with its context. This sample is part of a study of CD8+ T cells in alopecia areata. Across the study: Severity among treated patients was scored by the percentage of scalp area affected.

RNA was isolated and reverse transcribed to cDNA, the sequencing template. Sequencing was performed with immunoSEQ multiplex PCR; in TCRdb, only in-frame clones are kept and a portion is missing. The repertoire holds around 200,000 clones, 55% to 70% seen once, with around 4.3% in the top ten. This CDR3 region has 12 residues. Trimming pared 3 bases from V and 4 bases from J, leaving 9 bases between. CDR1 is GTSNPN, CDR2 SVGIG, per germline (reference sequence). Treatment noted: oral pan-JAK inhibitor, 5-10 mg twice daily. Sequenced here: CD4+ T cells sorted from blood, sampled at week 4, from a patient treated with tofacitinib. The J gene is TRBJ1-2, the V gene TRBV30; D is possibly TRBD1 (6 bases). The TCR originated in a human donor with alopecia areata. Written as DNA, the CDR3 is TGTGCCTGGAGCAGGGGCCGCTATGGCTACACCTTC. Translated: CAWSRGRYGYTF.